This T cell receptor (beta chain) was captured by sequencing in a study of tissue T cells after allogeneic stem cell transplantation (dated by TCRdb to 2021 to 2024). Some background on the complete study: The study profiled TCR beta repertoires across many tissues from research autopsies of patients with and without GVHD, plus mouse models of GVHD. The human arm was conducted as a prospective observational study, and neither blinding nor randomization was performed.

Overall study results and their limits: The study did not establish which tissue TCRs were alloreactive or antigen-specific, and some clones may have been host cells that persisted. Within patients, how anatomically similar tissues were was a major factor shaping TCR repertoire composition, regardless of disease or transplant status. A small and clinically heterogeneous patient cohort was studied, and sampling depth was acknowledged as a limitation. Blood and spleen T cells captured only a limited portion of the TCR repertoire detected in tissues, in both patients and mice. Only a few T cell clones appeared in more than one patient, yet motif-based clustering showed tissue-specific repertoire signatures that were shared between patients.

The method behind the library was the immunoSEQ multiplex PCR assay. Adaptive Biotechnologies performed the TCRbeta CDR3 sequencing at survey depth and reported CDR3 sequences, V/J genes, productive frequency and template counts. TCR beta CDR3 regions were amplified from genomic DNA instead of RNA. The paper's data handling went like this. Jensen-Shannon divergence was used to quantify pairwise repertoire overlap between tissues, with a value of 1 indicating complete divergence and a value of 0 indicating identical repertoires. Tissues were clustered by single-linkage agglomerative hierarchical clustering of pairwise JSD values, and the clustering results were displayed as dendrograms. All patient samples were analyzed with GLIPH2 using simulation_depth 1000, kmer_min_depth 3 and cdr3_length_cutoff 8, and only groups containing more than two unique CDR3s were kept. A standardized tissue-overlap score was calculated by extrapolating Jaccard GLIPH-group overlap across patients to a standard repertoire size of 1000 clones. Linear mixed-effect models, with tissue included as a fixed effect and individual included as a random effect, were used to assess associations of diversity with clinical or experimental variables. TCRdb's version of the immuneACCESS table is confined to in-frame rearrangements and falls short of the full clone set. An unresolved V gene accounts for under half of the shortfall where checked; the remainder is of unknown origin. The V and J calls and clone size were taken over from that table, and D and trimming were inferred from the DNA. For this sample there are about 20,000 clones; around 70% appear just once. The top ten constitute over 0.85% of the sample.

On this clone itself: It has no known antigen specificity. Gene designations and germline sequences in this entry are those of the mouse.

Before genomic DNA was isolated with the DNeasy Blood & Tissue Kit, mouse tissues were minced with razor blades in buffered saline. The source is a female BALB/c mouse in good health. The strain in question carries the MHC haplotype H2-d. Sequencing was carried out using spleen.

Incomplete CDR3 DNA: TGTGCCAGCAGTGGGGCAGGGGGCCGGAGCTCCGACTACACC. This yields the protein CASSGAGGRSSDYT. The whole CDR3 protein reads CASSGAGGRSSDYTF. The rearranged segments are TRBV13-1 and TRBJ1-2; 8 bases in the junction line up with TRBD1. The CDR3 goes on 1 residue after the read ends, and that part is filled in from the germline J gene. CDR1 and CDR2 (NSHNY, SYGAGN) derive from the germline V gene. V is cut back by 3 bases and J by 4 bases, with 8 bases in the junction unmatched. Reading from cysteine to phenylalanine, the CDR3 counts 15 amino acids. The 42 bases shown cover part of the CDR3, and their frame starts at base 1.